This TCR beta chain was recovered during a study of T cell repertoires in cytomegalovirus infection. Study-level background: Public TCR beta signatures indicated both CMV infection and matching HLA type.

The V end was cut by 2 bases, the J end by 0 bases, with 13 bases between. There are 16 residues in the CDR3. The V gene's germline CDR1 is MNHEY and CDR2 SMNVEV (reference sequence). TCRdb passed the reads through MiXCR, listing each CDR3 protein once. The sample has just over 300,000 distinct CDR3 sequences, roughly 17% seen once. Study-level points and caveats: HLA-C-restricted CMV-specific TCR beta clonotypes prevailed in the ex vivo response.

This clonotype was seen repeatedly, ten times or more. Antigen: not known. Sequencing input: PBMCs. The chain has TRBV27 and TRBJ1-2, with D perhaps matching TRBD1 (6 bases). The receptor was isolated from a human donor in good health (CMV status not recorded). Some clones in this sample may be carry-over from other donors' samples. CDR3: CASSLEGGLANYGYTF. The CDR3 nucleotides read TGTGCCAGCAGTTTAGAGGGGGGGCTCGCTAACTATGGCTACACCTTC.